This T cell receptor (beta chain) is drawn from a study of T-cell reconstitution after alpha-beta-depleted transplantation in children. This clonotype was detected ten times or more. Trimming left V 3 bases short and J 5 bases short, with 14 bases between. There are 14 residues in the CDR3. CDR1 and CDR2 from the germline V gene are SGHRS and YFSETQ. The library targeted TCRbeta and was prepared with unique molecular identifiers. One entry per CDR3 protein, called by TCRdb with MiXCR from the PCR reads. The sample contains roughly 100,000 distinct CDR3 sequences, 8% to 9% of which appear only once. Sequences were derived from PBMCs from the stem cell graft donor, sampled from the stem cell graft. The chain is built from TRBV5-1 and TRBJ1-1, with TRBD1 as a possible D gene (6 bases). The receptor was isolated from a human donor who donated a stem cell graft to a child with congenital amegakaryocytic thrombocytopenia. In DNA form, the CDR3 reads TGCGCCAGCAGCTACGACGGGGGCGCAACTGAAGCTTTCTTT. Translation: CASSYDGGATEAFF.